Included here is one TCR beta chain sequence, with context. V lost 3 bases, J lost 4 bases, and 3 bases stayed unmatched. Germline V CDR1 and CDR2: LNHNV, YYDKDF (reference sequence). This CDR3 has 14 amino acids. This sample was included in a study of T cells in Graves' hyperthyroidism and ophthalmopathy. RNA transcripts yielded amplified TCR beta CDR3 regions. The study used the HTBI primer set for a first-round RT-PCR of the TCR CDR3. TCRdb independently ran MiXCR on the multiplex PCR reads; one entry per CDR3 protein. The table includes more than 75,000 distinct CDR3 sequences, over 50% detected once.

The clonotype was recovered from a woman aged 40 to 50 with Graves' hyperthyroidism. V is TRBV15 and J is TRBJ1-1, with 9 bases that match TRBD1. What was sequenced was blood. The CDR3 here is CATSSVTGGTEAFF. CDR3 in DNA: TGTGCCACCAGCAGTGTGACAGGGGGCACTGAAGCTTTCTTT.